The source of this T cell receptor beta chain is a study of human T cells and chemical hapten exposure. Study overall: Patch tests put 0.01% DPC on the upper back, read at 6 days. Points from the study as a whole: Controls formed significantly fewer large CDR3 similarity clusters than expanded TCRs did.

There are 16 residues in the CDR3. The V end lost 0 bases, the J end lost 7 bases, and 15 bases lay between the germline ends. Germline CDR1 is SGHAT and CDR2 is FQNNGV. In the study's own analysis: Sample TCR counts, which ranged from roughly 23,224 to 750,000, had a median of roughly 100,000. TCRdb reprocessed the RACE reads with MiXCR, giving one entry per CDR3 protein. Here the V and J calls rest on TCRdb's processing, not on the authors' analysis. The table shows over 100,000 distinct CDR3 sequences, with over 9% occurring only once. Time point denoted: patch test 3, about 24 weeks after DPC sensitization. As for treatment: therapeutic diphenylcyclopropenone sensitization with weekly scalp DPC. In every case, blood was obtained before the patch test was applied. This clonotype turned up a few times. The antigen is undetermined.

The V and J genes are TRBV11-2 and TRBJ1-4; possible D gene TRBD1, 5 bases. The specimen was whole blood, collected in connection with sensitization to the hapten diphenylcyclopropenone (DPC). The origin of this receptor is a woman in her forties or fifties with alopecia areata. Some clones in this sample may be carry-over from other donors' samples. CDR3 DNA sequence: TGTGCCAGCAGCTTAGACCCGGGACTGTACTTTGAAAAACTGTTTTTT. It codes for CASSLDPGLYFEKLFF.